The rows below give T cell receptor beta chains drawn from one sample of a study of blood T cell repertoires in COVID-19. Method: immunoSEQ multiplex PCR; TCRdb's copy keeps in-frame clones and lacks some. Among hundreds of thousands of clones listed, 80% to 85% were seen once. The sample was peripheral blood. The receptors were sampled from an elderly woman with active or convalescent COVID-19. CDR3s include the opening cysteine and the closing phenylalanine or tryptophan. A D gene is named only where the DNA matches it firmly. Rows give clone size only sometimes, using once, few, many, or a class for an expanded clone.

j_call: TRBJ2-7; clone_size: NA; d_call: NA; v_call: TRBV28; cdr3_nt: TGTGCCAGCAGTTTAATACAGGGAAGCGACGAGCAGTACTTC; cdr3_aa: CASSLIQGSDEQYF
j_call: TRBJ2-3; clone_size: few; d_call: TRBD2; v_call: TRBV7-2; cdr3_nt: TGTGCCAGCACTGTCGGACTAGCGTACACAGATACGCAGTATTTT; cdr3_aa: CASTVGLAYTDTQYF
j_call: TRBJ2-1; clone_size: NA; d_call: NA; v_call: TRBV10-3; cdr3_nt: TGTGCCATCAGTGAGTCGCGGGACTTAGGGCAGTTCTTC; cdr3_aa: CAISESRDLGQFF
j_call: TRBJ2-5; clone_size: NA; d_call: TRBD2; v_call: TRBV7-9; cdr3_nt: TGTGCCAGCAGCTACGTCAGGACTAGCTCGTACCAAGAGACCCAGTACTTC; cdr3_aa: CASSYVRTSSYQETQYF
j_call: TRBJ2-7; clone_size: NA; d_call: NA; v_call: TRBV12-2; cdr3_nt: TGTGCAAGTCGCTTAGAGACTGAGGACAGGGGCCCCTACGAGCAGTACTTC; cdr3_aa: CASRLETEDRGPYEQYF
j_call: TRBJ2-7; clone_size: NA; d_call: TRBD2; v_call: TRBV5-1; cdr3_nt: TGCGCCAGCAGCACTAGCGGGGGGCTCTCCTACGAGCAGTACTTC; cdr3_aa: CASSTSGGLSYEQYF
j_call: TRBJ2-5; clone_size: NA; d_call: TRBD1; v_call: TRBV30; cdr3_nt: TGTGCCTGGAGCCGGGACAGGGGGCAAGAGACCCAGTACTTC; cdr3_aa: CAWSRDRGQETQYF
j_call: TRBJ1-5; clone_size: NA; d_call: TRBD1; v_call: TRBV6-6; cdr3_nt: TGTGCCAGCAGTCCCACCCGGACAGGGGTTCGGAATCAGCCCCAGCATTTT; cdr3_aa: CASSPTRTGVRNQPQHF
j_call: TRBJ2-5; clone_size: NA; d_call: TRBD2; v_call: TRBV7-2; cdr3_nt: TGTGCCAGCAGCTTAGCTAGCGGGGGTTGGGAGACCCAGTACTTC; cdr3_aa: CASSLASGGWETQYF
j_call: TRBJ2-2; clone_size: NA; d_call: TRBD2; v_call: TRBV5-1; cdr3_nt: TGCGCCAGCAGCTTGGGGCCTAGCGGGAGTGGGGAGCTGTTTTTT; cdr3_aa: CASSLGPSGSGELFF
j_call: TRBJ2-5; clone_size: NA; d_call: NA; v_call: TRBV2; cdr3_nt: TGTGCCAGCAGCCTCTTAAGAGGGGAGACCCAGTACTTC; cdr3_aa: CASSLLRGETQYF
j_call: TRBJ2-1; clone_size: NA; d_call: NA; v_call: TRBV28; cdr3_nt: TGTGCCATCCAGACAGGCTTCAATGAGCAGTTCTTC; cdr3_aa: CAIQTGFNEQFF
j_call: TRBJ1-5; clone_size: few; d_call: NA; v_call: TRBV2; cdr3_nt: TGTGCCAGCAGGCCGGCGGGGGGGACAAATCAGCCCCAGCATTTT; cdr3_aa: CASRPAGGTNQPQHF
j_call: TRBJ2-3; clone_size: once; d_call: TRBD2; v_call: TRBV7-3; cdr3_nt: TGTGCCAGCAGCTTAAAAGGGGGACTAGCGGGGACAGATACGCAGTATTTT; cdr3_aa: CASSLKGGLAGTDTQYF
j_call: TRBJ1-1; clone_size: NA; d_call: NA; v_call: TRBV5-4; cdr3_nt: TGTGCCAGCAGCCGCGTGGACAGCACTGAAGCTTTCTTT; cdr3_aa: CASSRVDSTEAFF
j_call: TRBJ1-1; clone_size: NA; d_call: NA; v_call: TRBV5-1; cdr3_nt: TGCGCCAGCAGCTTGGACCGGTACAGTGAAGCTTTCTTT; cdr3_aa: CASSLDRYSEAFF
j_call: TRBJ2-2; clone_size: NA; d_call: TRBD1; v_call: TRBV19; cdr3_nt: TGTGCCAGTAGTGGCCGAGGACAGGGGCTTGACGGGGAGCTGTTTTTT; cdr3_aa: CASSGRGQGLDGELFF
j_call: TRBJ2-5; clone_size: few; d_call: TRBD2; v_call: TRBV7-9; cdr3_nt: TGTGCCAGCAGCTACGGAGCGGGAGCAGGGGAGACCCAGTACTTC; cdr3_aa: CASSYGAGAGETQYF
j_call: TRBJ2-7; clone_size: NA; d_call: TRBD1; v_call: TRBV27; cdr3_nt: TGTGCCAGCAGGTTCACGGGACAGGGTCTTAGGGAGCAGTACTTC; cdr3_aa: CASRFTGQGLREQYF
j_call: TRBJ1-5; clone_size: NA; d_call: TRBD1; v_call: TRBV3-1/TRBV3-2; cdr3_nt: TGTGCCAGCAGCTCGGGACAGGCCCACAATCAGCCCCAGCATTTT; cdr3_aa: CASSSGQAHNQPQHF
j_call: TRBJ2-1; clone_size: NA; d_call: TRBD1; v_call: TRBV19; cdr3_nt: TGTGCCAGCGCCCTGGGACAGGGGGCATACAATGAGCAGTTCTTC; cdr3_aa: CASALGQGAYNEQFF
j_call: TRBJ2-2; clone_size: NA; d_call: TRBD1; v_call: TRBV9; cdr3_nt: TGTGCCAGCAGCGAGACAGGGGGTGGGGCCGGGGAGCTGTTTTTT; cdr3_aa: CASSETGGGAGELFF
j_call: TRBJ1-2; clone_size: NA; d_call: NA; v_call: TRBV2; cdr3_nt: TGTGCCAGCCGTCTGACAGTCTATGGCTACACCTTC; cdr3_aa: CASRLTVYGYTF
j_call: TRBJ2-1; clone_size: NA; d_call: TRBD2; v_call: TRBV7-9; cdr3_nt: TGTGCCAGCAGCTTAATAGCGGGGGGGCAGTTCTTC; cdr3_aa: CASSLIAGGQFF
j_call: TRBJ1-5; clone_size: few; d_call: NA; v_call: TRBV16; cdr3_nt: TGTGCCAGCAGCCCTTCTTCTGCGGGTGGCAATCAGCCCCAGCATTTT; cdr3_aa: CASSPSSAGGNQPQHF
j_call: TRBJ1-4; clone_size: once; d_call: TRBD1; v_call: TRBV19; cdr3_nt: TGTGCCAGTAGTAGACTAACAGGGGTGCAAGAAAAACTGTTTTTT; cdr3_aa: CASSRLTGVQEKLFF
j_call: TRBJ1-2; clone_size: NA; d_call: NA; v_call: TRBV1; cdr3_nt: TGCACCAGCAGCCAAGTTGGGGGGTATTGCTATGGCTACACCTTC; cdr3_aa: CTSSQVGGYCYGYTF
j_call: TRBJ2-7; clone_size: NA; d_call: TRBD1; v_call: TRBV2; cdr3_nt: TGTGCCAGCAGGTGGGACAGGGCATACGAGCAGTACTTC; cdr3_aa: CASRWDRAYEQYF
j_call: TRBJ1-5; clone_size: NA; d_call: TRBD1; v_call: TRBV6-2/TRBV6-3; cdr3_nt: TGTGCCAGCAGTTACAGGGGACAGCAGCCCCAGCATTTT; cdr3_aa: CASSYRGQQPQHF
j_call: TRBJ2-7; clone_size: medium-sized; d_call: NA; v_call: TRBV7-2; cdr3_nt: TGTGCCAGCAGCTTCATCCAGTCGGGGACCTACGAGCAGTACTTC; cdr3_aa: CASSFIQSGTYEQYF
j_call: TRBJ1-2; clone_size: NA; d_call: TRBD1; v_call: TRBV6-5; cdr3_nt: TGTGCCAGCAGTTACCGACAGGGGCATGGCTACACCTTC; cdr3_aa: CASSYRQGHGYTF
j_call: TRBJ2-2; clone_size: NA; d_call: NA; v_call: TRBV19; cdr3_nt: TGTGCCAGTAAAGAGAGGCCGAGCACCGGGGAGCTGTTTTTT; cdr3_aa: CASKERPSTGELFF
j_call: TRBJ1-1; clone_size: once; d_call: NA; v_call: TRBV11-3; cdr3_nt: TGTGCCAGCAGCTTTCAGGGAGGGCGGGCTTTCTTT; cdr3_aa: CASSFQGGRAFF
j_call: TRBJ1-1; clone_size: NA; d_call: NA; v_call: TRBV7-2; cdr3_nt: TGTGCCAGCAGCTTAGGTCAGATGTCAACTGAAGCTTTCTTT; cdr3_aa: CASSLGQMSTEAFF
j_call: TRBJ2-1; clone_size: NA; d_call: NA; v_call: TRBV19; cdr3_nt: TGTGCCAGTAGTATCCCCCTCAATGAGCAGTTCTTC; cdr3_aa: CASSIPLNEQFF
j_call: TRBJ2-2; clone_size: NA; d_call: NA; v_call: TRBV5-1; cdr3_nt: TGCGCCAGCAGCTTGGCTAGGATCGCTAACACCGGGGAGCTGTTTTTT; cdr3_aa: CASSLARIANTGELFF
j_call: TRBJ1-1; clone_size: NA; d_call: NA; v_call: TRBV6-1; cdr3_nt: TGTGCCAGCAGTGAACAGATCATGAACACTGAAGCTTTCTTT; cdr3_aa: CASSEQIMNTEAFF
j_call: TRBJ2-3; clone_size: NA; d_call: TRBD1; v_call: TRBV19; cdr3_nt: TGTGCCAGTAGTATGGGGGACAGCTTTAGCACAGATACGCAGTATTTT; cdr3_aa: CASSMGDSFSTDTQYF
j_call: TRBJ2-7; clone_size: many; d_call: TRBD1; v_call: TRBV6-5; cdr3_nt: TGTGCCAGCAGGAGGCTCAGGGGGAGCTCCTACGAGCAGTACTTC; cdr3_aa: CASRRLRGSSYEQYF